The 28 T cell receptor beta chains given below trace back to one sample, sequenced in a study of beta chain features in type 1 diabetes. Expressed TCRB transcripts were sequenced after all isolated RNA was converted to cDNA. The table came from immunoSEQ multiplex PCR; TCRdb's copy has only in-frame clones and leaves some out. The repertoire holds almost 350,000 clones, with approximately 8.2% as singletons. Sample: central memory CD4+ T cells from blood. Every receptor here comes from a woman between 18 and 29 years old in good health.

Concerning this clone itself: At the DNA level, this CDR3 is encoded by other sequences in the same sample as well. This chain joins TRBV29-1 and TRBJ2-7; TRBD1 matches at 7 bases. Germline loops: CDR1 SQVTM, CDR2 ANQGSEA. V shed 1 base, J shed 5 bases, and the junction held 2 bases outside the gene matches. The CDR3 consists of 12 residues. The CDR3 loop is CSVEGQGNEQYF. CDR3 bases: TGCAGCGTTGAAGGACAGGGCAACGAGCAGTACTTC.

This clone has just a few counts. The chain carries TRBV7-2 and TRBJ2-3; 7 nucleotides match TRBD2. The CDR3 is 13 residues long. Germline V gene sequence: CDR1 SGHTA, CDR2 FQGNSA. V lost 5 bases, J lost 4 bases, and 3 bases stayed unmatched. CDR3 DNA: TGTGCCAGCAGCGGAGGACTAGCAGATACGCAGTATTTT. Translating it yields CASSGGLADTQYF.

This clone has a count of ten or more. The chain links TRBV18 to TRBJ2-3, with a possible D match to TRBD2 (5 bases). The CDR3 covers 15 residues. Trimming left V 6 bases short and J 1 base short, with 14 bases between. Germline values: CDR1 KGHSH, CDR2 LQKENI. CDR3 residues: CASSPGMEGTDTQYF. The CDR3 region has the DNA TGTGCCAGCTCCCCCGGGATGGAGGGCACAGATACGCAGTATTTT.

This clone was counted only a few times. At one end the junction does not follow the germline gene, possibly because of a read error. V usage is TRBV7-8 and J usage is TRBJ2-1, with D possibly called TRBD1 or TRBD2 (5 bases each). Germline-derived CDR1 and CDR2 are SGHVS and FQNEAQ. The CDR3 is made up of 14 amino acids. CDR3 coding DNA: TGTGCCAGCAGCAGGGACCTACACTACGATGAGCAGTTCTTC. Amino acids: CASSRDLHYDEQFF.

The chain is built from TRBV20-1 and TRBJ1-2; D remains ambiguous. CDR1 is DFQATT and CDR2 is SNEGSKA in the germline V gene (reference sequence). The CDR3 has 11 residues. The V end lost 5 bases, the J end lost 2 bases, and 6 bases lay between the germline ends. CDR3 sequence: CSAEVNYGYTF. CDR3 DNA: TGCAGTGCTGAGGTGAACTATGGCTACACCTTC.

This clone occurred a few times. This chain connects TRBV7-2 to TRBJ1-5; D not certain. V shed 5 bases and J shed 5 bases, with 13 bases lying between them. CDR3 length: 14 residues. CDR1 is SGHTA, CDR2 FQGNSA, per germline. This CDR3 is CASSQDLSHQPQHF. In DNA, the CDR3 is TGTGCCAGCAGCCAGGATCTCAGCCATCAGCCCCAGCATTTT.

This clone was recorded at least ten times. The chain carries TRBV7-9 and TRBJ2-1; D remains unclear. The V end was cut by 5 bases, the J end by 7 bases, with 9 bases between. This CDR3 spans 12 amino acids. The germline gives CDR1 SEHNR, CDR2 FQNEAQ (reference sequence). The CDR3 is CASSRQVNEQFF. CDR3 coding DNA: TGTGCCAGCAGCCGTCAAGTAAATGAGCAGTTCTTC.

The chain recombines TRBV12-2 with TRBJ2-7; the DNA was not compared with TRBD1, the D call given in the table. TRBV12-2 is deemed a pseudogene. The length of the CDR3 is 11 residues. CDR3 amino acids: CADRTNYEQYF. The CDR3 DNA reads as TGTGCGGACAGGACGAATTACGAGCAGTACTTC.

This rearrangement joins TRBV4-2 to TRBJ2-3; 7 bases align to TRBD1. The junction had 3 bases not matched to a gene; V was cut back by 7 bases and J by 2 bases. The CDR3 has 13 residues. Germline V gene data show CDR1 as LGHNA and CDR2 as YNFKEQ. The CDR3 region has the DNA TGTGCCAGCAACGGACAGGACACAGATACGCAGTATTTT. Protein: CASNGQDTDTQYF.

On this clone: Relative to the germline gene, one junction end is altered; a read error may explain this. The CDR3 coding sequence is TGTGCCAGTAGTATAGGGGACACCCCCGGAGTTGTCTTC. As protein: CASSIGDTPGVVF. This sequence joins TRBV19 and TRBJ2-7; TRBD1 is a possible D gene (6 bases). The CDR3 totals 13 residues. Germline CDR1 LNHDA, CDR2 SQIVND (reference sequence).

The V gene is TRBV7-9, the J gene TRBJ2-3, with 7 positions matching TRBD1. There are 15 residues in the CDR3. J lost 3 bases, V lost 2 bases, and 5 bases had no gene match. Germline CDR1 and CDR2: SEHNR and FQNEAQ (reference sequence). The CDR3: CASSLRGQLTDTQYF. CDR3 sequence (DNA): TGTGCCAGCAGCTTAAGGGGACAGCTTACAGATACGCAGTATTTT.

This sequence joins TRBV5-1 and TRBJ2-7, with TRBD2 identical over 13 bases. J gave up 1 base and V 2 bases, and 3 bases lay outside the gene matches. The CDR3 contains 16 residues. CDR1 and CDR2 from the germline V gene are SGHRS and YFSETQ. The CDR3 DNA follows: TGCGCCAGCAGCTTCTTACTAGCGGGAGGGTCCTACGAGCAGTACTTC. This gives the protein CASSFLLAGGSYEQYF.

The CDR3 sequence is CASSQDTSFLIEQFF. In nucleotides, the CDR3 is TGCGCCAGCAGCCAAGATACTAGTTTTCTCATCGAGCAGTTCTTC. V usage is TRBV4-3 and J usage is TRBJ2-1, with D maybe TRBD2 (5 bases). CDR1 is LGHNA, CDR2 YSLEER, per germline. V was pared by 0 bases and J by 10 bases, with 16 bases between. The CDR3 is 15 residues long.

The chain employs TRBV7-8 and TRBJ1-4; D is undetermined. CDR1 is SGHVS and CDR2 is FQNEAQ in the germline V gene. The CDR3 runs to 16 residues. Between the trimmed V and J ends, which lost 1 base and 7 bases, there was a span of 16 bases. Here the CDR3 DNA reads TGTGCCAGCAGCTTAGGAGGGTCCGCCCGAGTTGAAAAACTGTTTTTT. It specifies CASSLGGSARVEKLFF.

The V call is TRBV9, the J call TRBJ2-7; unclear D gene. The CDR3 covers 15 residues. Germline loops: CDR1 SGDLS, CDR2 YYNGEE. V lost 0 bases and J lost 2, with 12 bases in between. The CDR3 region is CASSVGPSATYEQYF. As DNA, the CDR3 is TGTGCCAGCAGCGTAGGTCCAAGCGCTACCTACGAGCAGTACTTC.

This clone was picked up many times. The rearrangement links TRBV18 to TRBJ2-1; 13 positions agree with TRBD2. The junction had 5 bases not matched to a gene; V was cut back by 4 bases and J by 5 bases. Looked up from germline, CDR1 is KGHSH and CDR2 is LQKENI. This CDR3 has 16 amino acids. The CDR3 sequence: CASSLWGLAGNNEQFF. CDR3 DNA sequence: TGTGCCAGCTCACTCTGGGGACTAGCGGGAAACAATGAGCAGTTCTTC.

This clone was observed at least ten times. CDR3 protein: CASSHMTGRVETQYF. DNA for the CDR3: TGTGCCAGCAGCCACATGACAGGGAGGGTAGAGACCCAGTACTTC. This rearrangement joins TRBV7-9 to TRBJ2-5; D tentatively fits TRBD1 or TRBD2 (7 bases each). V was pared by 5 bases and J by 4 bases, with 17 bases between. The germline CDR1 and CDR2 sequences are SEHNR and FQNEAQ (reference sequence). The CDR3 consists of 15 residues.

The V gene is TRBV7-9, the J gene TRBJ1-2; D is unresolved. Per germline, CDR1 SEHNR and CDR2 FQNEAQ (reference sequence). The length of the CDR3 is 12 residues. V lost 1 base to trimming and J lost 7 bases, with 7 bases between them. This chain's CDR3 is CASSLVGIGYTF. Here the CDR3 DNA reads TGTGCCAGCAGCTTAGTCGGGATTGGCTACACCTTC.

This clone was observed a few times. This specimen includes other DNA sequences encoding the same CDR3. The rearrangement links TRBV2 to TRBJ2-5; D is undetermined. The CDR3 runs to 12 residues. Germline CDR1 is SNHLY and CDR2 is FYNNEI. Deletions cut 3 bases from V and 4 bases from J, with 6 bases between. CDR3 nucleotides: TGTGCCAGCAGTGAGATAAGAGAGACCCAGTACTTC. Protein product: CASSEIRETQYF.

This clone was counted only a few times. The rearrangement joins TRBV5-6 to TRBJ2-7; TRBD1 aligns across 9 bases. The V and J ends lost 4 bases and 9 bases, in that order; junction bases with no gene match: 11. There are 14 residues in the CDR3. Germline-derived CDR1 and CDR2 are SGHDT and YYEEEE. CDR3 region: CASSTRTGVIGQYF. The CDR3 coding sequence is TGTGCCAGCAGCACCAGGACAGGGGTAATTGGGCAGTACTTC.

The rearrangement uses TRBV7-2 and TRBJ2-2, with D possibly TRBD1 on 5 matching bases. CDR1 and CDR2 (germline): SGHTA, FQGNSA. The CDR3 totals 13 residues. Trimming pared 6 bases from V and 4 bases from J, leaving 9 bases between. CDR3 DNA: TGTGCCAGCAGGGGGCTATCCACCGGGGAGCTGTTTTTT. It encodes CASRGLSTGELFF.

This CDR3 is CASSFTLAGGYEQYF. The CDR3 nucleotides read TGCGCCAGCAGCTTTACCTTAGCGGGAGGCTACGAGCAGTACTTC. The chain has TRBV5-1 and TRBJ2-7; 10 bases are a match to TRBD2. Germline CDR1 SGHRS, CDR2 YFSETQ. V lost 2 bases, J lost 3 bases, and 5 bases stayed unmatched. The CDR3 contains 15 residues. Looking up the rest from reference TRBV5-1 and TRBJ2-7 gives the full variable domain: KAGVTQTPRYLIKTRGQQVTLSCSPISGHRSVSWYQQTPGQGLQFLFEYFSETQRNKGNFPGRFSGRQFSNSRSEMNVSTLELGDSALYLCASSFTLAGGYEQYFGPGTRLTVT.

V and J are TRBV10-3 and TRBJ2-5; TRBD2 might be the D (7 bases). The germline V gene encodes CDR1 ENHRY and CDR2 SYGVKD. V shed 9 bases and J shed 5 bases, with 16 bases lying between them. The CDR3 runs to 13 residues. The CDR3 DNA reads as TGTGCCATATCATCGGGGGGCCGGGAGACCCAGTACTTC. Protein: CAISSGGRETQYF.

In its sample, this clone was seen a few times. The J gene is TRBJ2-5, the V gene TRBV18; perhaps TRBD1 as D (6 bases). The CDR3 totals 17 residues. Trimming took 3 bases from V and 4 from J, leaving 21 bases between them. The V gene's germline CDR1 is KGHSH and CDR2 LQKENI. The CDR3 DNA sequence: TGTGCCAGCTCACCTAAACCCGGGACACCTAAGGCAGAGACCCAGTACTTC. This encodes CASSPKPGTPKAETQYF. The variable domain in full, with the rest retrieved from reference TRBV18 and TRBJ2-5, is NAGVMQNPRHLVRRRGQEARLRCSPMKGHSHVYWYRQLPEEGLKFMVYLQKENIIDESGMPKERFSAEFPKEGPSILRIQQVVRGDSAAYFCASSPKPGTPKAETQYFGPGTRLLVL.

This clone was found many times. The chain's CDR3 is CASGKHGTYNEQFF. CDR3 bases: TGCGCCAGCGGTAAACACGGGACCTACAATGAGCAGTTCTTC. The chain has TRBV5-1 and TRBJ2-1; D may be TRBD2 (5 bases). Trimming shortened V by 7 bases and J by 2 bases, and 13 bases separated the two germline ends. CDR1 and CDR2 from the germline V gene are SGHRS and YFSETQ. The CDR3 runs 14 residues.

V and J are TRBV4-1 and TRBJ2-5; a weak D match, TRBD2 (6 bases). The CDR3 length is 15 residues. The V gene's germline CDR1 is MGHRA and CDR2 YSYEKL. Trimming removed 2 bases at V and 0 bases at J, with 10 bases between. The CDR3 region has the DNA TGCGCCAGCAGCCAACAAGGAGGGTACCAAGAGACCCAGTACTTC. Translating it yields CASSQQGGYQETQYF.

The V gene is TRBV28, the J gene TRBJ1-2; D might be TRBD1 (6 bases). This CDR3 is built from 14 residues. Germline V gene sequence: CDR1 MDHEN, CDR2 SYDVKM. Trimming shortened V by 5 bases and J by 3 bases, and 13 bases separated the two germline ends. CDR3 sequence: CASSPGDYDYGYTF. The CDR3 bases are TGTGCCAGCAGTCCAGGGGACTACGACTATGGCTACACCTTC.

The V call is TRBV9, the J call TRBJ2-5; D is undetermined. This CDR3 comprises 14 residues. The germline V gene encodes CDR1 SGDLS and CDR2 YYNGEE. Trimming pared 0 bases from V and 2 bases from J, leaving 8 bases between. This chain's CDR3 is CASSVGVGQETQYF. CDR3 DNA sequence: TGTGCCAGCAGCGTAGGGGTGGGTCAAGAGACCCAGTACTTC.